These 27 T cell receptor beta chains were all obtained from the same sample, sequenced in a study of CD8+ T cells in alopecia areata. Once RNA had been extracted, it was reverse transcribed into cDNA to act as the sequencing template. Repertoires were generated with immunoSEQ multiplex PCR, while TCRdb's copy carries only in-frame clones and drops some. The table lists about 150,000 clones, roughly 60% of them singletons. The sequenced sample was CD8+ T cells sorted from blood. These receptors were taken from a human donor in good health.

This rearrangement joins TRBV7-9 to TRBJ2-1; TRBD2 agrees at 12 bases. The V segment lost 4 bases and the J segment 8 bases; nucleotides outside the gene matches: 9. Germline CDR1 SEHNR, CDR2 FQNEAQ (reference sequence). This CDR3 comprises 16 residues. CDR3 loop: CASSSTTSGSWHEQFF. CDR3 coding DNA: TGTGCCAGCAGCTCTACGACTAGCGGGAGTTGGCATGAGCAGTTCTTC.

The chain joins TRBV27 to TRBJ2-5; D may correspond to TRBD1 or TRBD2 (5 bases each). Between the trimmed V and J ends, which lost 5 bases and 2 bases, there was a span of 27 bases. CDR1 is MNHEY, CDR2 SMNVEV, per germline (reference sequence). CDR3 length: 19 residues. The CDR3 reads CASSAEADQTYWGQETQYF. DNA for the CDR3: TGTGCCAGCAGTGCGGAGGCCGACCAAACTTATTGGGGGCAAGAGACCCAGTACTTC.

V and J are TRBV27 and TRBJ1-1; D not certain. The CDR3 covers 13 residues. The V end lost 0 bases, the J end lost 1 base, and 3 bases lay between the germline ends. Germline V gene data show CDR1 as MNHEY and CDR2 as SMNVEV (reference sequence). CDR3 residues: CASSLSANTEAFF. The CDR3 DNA follows: TGTGCCAGCAGTTTATCTGCGAACACTGAAGCTTTCTTT.

This chain joins TRBV5-6 and TRBJ2-7; 8 positions agree with TRBD2. The CDR3 has 16 residues. J gave up 3 bases and V 4 bases, and 12 bases lay outside the gene matches. CDR1 SGHDT and CDR2 YYEEEE come from the germline V gene. CDR3 in amino acids: CASSPGGAGPGYEQYF. The CDR3 DNA is TGTGCCAGCAGCCCGGGGGGGGCGGGACCCGGCTACGAGCAGTACTTC.

J is TRBJ1-2 and V is TRBV28; D is unresolved. The CDR3 covers 17 residues. Germline assignment: CDR1 MDHEN and CDR2 SYDVKM. Deletions cut 6 bases from V and 4 bases from J, with 24 bases between. The CDR3 is CASSFIPPGPRVYGYTF. In nucleotides, the CDR3 is TGTGCCAGCAGCTTTATCCCCCCTGGCCCCCGCGTCTATGGCTACACCTTC.

The chain has TRBV5-1 and TRBJ1-1; tentative D call: TRBD1 (6 bases). The V and J ends lost 4 bases and 1 base respectively, with 8 bases between them. This CDR3 spans 13 amino acids. Germline V gene sequence: CDR1 SGHRS, CDR2 YFSETQ. The CDR3 protein is CASSETGNTEAFF. In DNA, the CDR3 is TGCGCCAGCAGCGAGACAGGGAACACTGAAGCTTTCTTT.

This sequence joins TRBV25-1 and TRBJ2-1; D not certain. The ends were cut back, 5 bases at V and 5 bases at J, with 10 bases in the middle. Germline lookup yields CDR1 MGHDK and CDR2 SYGVNS. The CDR3 runs to 13 residues. The CDR3 coding sequence is TGTGCCAGCAGTTCCGGGTTTAACAATGAGCAGTTCTTC. The encoded protein is CASSSGFNNEQFF.

Here the CDR3 DNA reads TGCGCCAGCAGCCCGGGGCCCAGGGGGAGCTCCTACAATGAGCAGTTCTTC. This sequence encodes CASSPGPRGSSYNEQFF. The J gene is TRBJ2-1, the V gene TRBV5-1; TRBD1 agrees at 7 bases. This CDR3 is built from 17 residues. Trimming at V came to 4 bases and at J to 0 bases, leaving 10 bases not matched to a gene. The V gene's germline CDR1 is SGHRS and CDR2 YFSETQ.

This chain links TRBV15 with TRBJ2-1; D is perhaps TRBD1 or TRBD2 (5 bases each). V was cut by 1 base and J by 9 bases, with 13 bases left in between. The germline CDR1 and CDR2 sequences are LNHNV and YYDKDF (reference sequence). This CDR3 comprises 14 residues. The CDR3 DNA follows: TGTGCCACCAGCAGAGTCCAGGGACGAGGTGAGCAGTTCTTC. Amino acids: CATSRVQGRGEQFF.

A few counts support this clone. This chain joins TRBV19 and TRBJ2-7; the match to TRBD1 covers 8 bases. Trimming took 4 bases from V and 4 from J; bases not matched to a gene: 9. The germline gives CDR1 LNHDA, CDR2 SQIVND (reference sequence). CDR3 length: 15 residues. This chain's CDR3 is CASSTSDRAIYEQYF. The CDR3, as DNA: TGTGCCAGTAGTACCTCGGACAGGGCGATATACGAGCAGTACTTC.

The chain uses TRBV14 and TRBJ1-1; no clear D. This CDR3 spans 12 amino acids. V lost 6 bases to trimming and J lost 4 bases, with 9 bases between them. The germline gives CDR1 SGHDN, CDR2 FVKESK. CDR3 nucleotides: TGTGCCAGCAGTAGGTTGATCACTGAAGCTTTCTTT. Translating it yields CASSRLITEAFF.

The chain has TRBV29-1 and TRBJ2-7, with 9 nucleotides matching TRBD2. The V segment lost 4 bases and the J segment 9 bases; nucleotides outside the gene matches: 13. Per the germline V gene, CDR1 is SQVTM and CDR2 is ANQGSEA. CDR3 length: 14 residues. The CDR3 is CSVVLAGTYDGQYF. In DNA, the CDR3 is TGCAGCGTTGTACTAGCGGGTACCTACGATGGGCAGTACTTC.

V usage is TRBV11-1 and J usage is TRBJ2-5; D perhaps matches TRBD2 (6 bases). The germline V and J ends were trimmed by 3 bases and 1 base, with 9 bases remaining between them. The CDR3 extends over 14 amino acids. In germline, CDR1 is SGHAT, CDR2 FQDESV (reference sequence). CDR3 protein: CASSFLGGQETQYF. Here the CDR3 DNA reads TGTGCCAGCAGCTTTTTGGGGGGCCAAGAGACCCAGTACTTC.

This chain joins TRBV4-1 and TRBJ2-3; D not resolved. In germline, CDR1 is MGHRA, CDR2 YSYEKL. This CDR3 is 16 amino acids long. V lost 2 bases and J lost 0, with 12 bases in between. The CDR3 is CASSQRQATSTDTQYF. For the CDR3, the DNA is TGCGCCAGCAGCCAAAGGCAGGCGACTAGCACAGATACGCAGTATTTT.

The rearrangement joins TRBV29-1 to TRBJ1-2; no reliable D call. V gave up 3 bases and J gave up 4 bases, with 9 bases separating them. The CDR3 loop spans 12 amino acids. Germline V CDR1 and CDR2: SQVTM, ANQGSEA. CDR3 bases: TGCAGCGTTGACGACGGGATCTATGGCTACACCTTC. Translating gives CSVDDGIYGYTF.

This chain links TRBV5-6 with TRBJ2-7, with D perhaps matching TRBD2 (6 bases). Germline V gene sequence: CDR1 SGHDT, CDR2 YYEEEE. This CDR3 is 13 amino acids long. Trimming removed 4 bases at V and 5 bases at J, with 13 bases between. The CDR3 loop is CASSAGTADEQYF. The CDR3 region has the DNA TGTGCCAGCAGCGCGGGGACGGCCGACGAGCAGTACTTC.

Only a few counts were recorded for this clone. The chain recombines TRBV4-1 with TRBJ1-5; D is undetermined. The CDR3 is 13 residues long. CDR1 is MGHRA and CDR2 is YSYEKL in the germline V gene. The V end lost 4 bases, the J end lost 3 bases, and 7 bases lay between the germline ends. The CDR3 reads CASSPGVNQPQHF. Here the CDR3 DNA reads TGCGCCAGCAGCCCGGGAGTCAATCAGCCCCAGCATTTT.

The chain couples TRBV7-8 to TRBJ2-3, with 7 bases that match TRBD2. Germline-derived CDR1 and CDR2 are SGHVS and FQNEAQ. V was pared by 4 bases and J by 0 bases, with 13 bases of the junction left unmatched. The CDR3 is 18 amino acids. CDR3 amino acids: CASSSPLPLAASTDTQYF. The DNA for the CDR3 is TGTGCCAGCAGCTCTCCTTTACCCCTAGCGGCTAGCACAGATACGCAGTATTTT. Supplemented by reference TRBV7-8 and TRBJ2-3, the full variable domain reads GAGVSQSPRYKVAKRGQDVALRCDPISGHVSLFWYQQALGQGPEFLTYFQNEAQLDKSGLPSDRFFAERPEGSVSTLKIQRTQQEDSAVYLCASSSPLPLAASTDTQYFGPGTRLTVL.

The rearrangement joins TRBV6-6 to TRBJ2-6, with D uncertain. Germline V lookup: CDR1 MNHNY, CDR2 SVGAGI (reference sequence). This CDR3 is built from 13 residues. Trimming pared 2 bases from V and 3 bases from J, leaving 2 bases between. CDR3 residues: CASSYGGANVLTF. CDR3 DNA: TGTGCCAGCAGTTACGGTGGGGCCAACGTCCTGACTTTC.

V gene TRBV29-1 combines with J gene TRBJ2-6; no clear D gene. The germline V and J ends were trimmed by 1 base and 4 bases, with 11 bases remaining between them. The germline V gene has CDR1 SQVTM and CDR2 ANQGSEA. The CDR3 is 15 residues long. The CDR3 sequence is CSVEGRLAGANVLTF. CDR3 DNA sequence: TGCAGCGTTGAAGGGAGATTGGCCGGGGCCAACGTCCTGACTTTC. Together with reference TRBV29-1 and TRBJ2-6, the CDR3 gives the full variable domain: SAVISQKPSRDICQRGTSLTIQCQVDSQVTMMFWYRQQPGQSLTLIATANQGSEATYESGFVIDKFPISRPNLTFSTLTVSNMSPEDSSIYLCSVEGRLAGANVLTFGAGSRLTVL.

The V call is TRBV25-1, the J call TRBJ2-5; unclear D gene. This CDR3 region has 15 residues. Trimming took 0 bases from V and 3 from J, leaving 11 bases between them. Germline CDR1 and CDR2: MGHDK and SYGVNS. CDR3 residues: CASSEYNMPEETQYF. For the CDR3, the DNA is TGTGCCAGCAGTGAATATAACATGCCCGAAGAGACCCAGTACTTC.

V usage is TRBV6-5 and J usage is TRBJ2-7; D tentatively reads TRBD1 or TRBD2 (5 bases each). Looked up from germline, CDR1 is MNHEY and CDR2 is SVGAGI. V was cut by 4 bases and J by 3 bases, with 10 bases left in between. This CDR3 is 13 amino acids long. DNA of the CDR3: TGTGCCAGCAGTTCCGGGGACCTCTACGAGCAGTACTTC. Amino acid sequence: CASSSGDLYEQYF.

The chain joins TRBV30 to TRBJ2-6; 8 positions agree with TRBD2. Losses at the gene ends were 4 bases for V and 4 bases for J; bases not matched to a gene: 18. The CDR3 covers 19 residues. The germline CDR1 and CDR2 sequences are GTSNPN and SVGIG (reference sequence). In nucleotides, the CDR3 is TGTGCCTGGACCTTAGGGCCCGGGACTAGAATCCCCGGGGCCAACGTCCTGACTTTC. This translates into CAWTLGPGTRIPGANVLTF.

In this sample, this clone turned up a few times. J is TRBJ2-1 and V is TRBV18; the D call may be TRBD1 or TRBD2 (5 bases each). The V end was cut by 5 bases, the J end by 7 bases, with 18 bases between. The CDR3 is 15 residues long. Per germline, CDR1 KGHSH and CDR2 LQKENI. CDR3 DNA: TGTGCCAGCTCAGCCTCGGGGCACCTGGAGAATGAGCAGTTCTTC. Its protein is CASSASGHLENEQFF.

The CDR3 DNA reads TGCAGCGTTGTCATCGGGGGGAACACTGAAGCTTTCTTT. It translates to CSVVIGGNTEAFF. The chain combines TRBV29-1 with TRBJ1-1, with D perhaps matching TRBD1 (5 bases). In germline, CDR1 is SQVTM, CDR2 ANQGSEA. The CDR3 totals 13 residues. V was trimmed by 4 bases and J by 1 base, leaving 10 bases between them.

This clone showed up just a few times. This chain joins TRBV4-1 and TRBJ2-6; D is possibly TRBD1 (5 bases). The CDR3 sequence is 19 residues long. V was pared by 4 bases and J by 0 bases, with 19 bases between. The germline gives CDR1 MGHRA, CDR2 YSYEKL. The CDR3 bases are TGCGCCAGCAGCCTTTACTTACAGGTCGTCAGCTCTGGGGCCAACGTCCTGACTTTC. Its translation is CASSLYLQVVSSGANVLTF.

The rearrangement links TRBV5-6 to TRBJ2-5; 8 bases line up with TRBD1. J was trimmed by 5 bases and V by 2 bases; bases with no gene match: 11. CDR1 is SGHDT, CDR2 YYEEEE, per germline. The length of the CDR3 is 16 residues. CDR3 region: CASSFPVWDRTETQYF. In DNA form, the CDR3 reads TGTGCCAGCAGCTTCCCGGTGTGGGACAGGACGGAGACCCAGTACTTC.